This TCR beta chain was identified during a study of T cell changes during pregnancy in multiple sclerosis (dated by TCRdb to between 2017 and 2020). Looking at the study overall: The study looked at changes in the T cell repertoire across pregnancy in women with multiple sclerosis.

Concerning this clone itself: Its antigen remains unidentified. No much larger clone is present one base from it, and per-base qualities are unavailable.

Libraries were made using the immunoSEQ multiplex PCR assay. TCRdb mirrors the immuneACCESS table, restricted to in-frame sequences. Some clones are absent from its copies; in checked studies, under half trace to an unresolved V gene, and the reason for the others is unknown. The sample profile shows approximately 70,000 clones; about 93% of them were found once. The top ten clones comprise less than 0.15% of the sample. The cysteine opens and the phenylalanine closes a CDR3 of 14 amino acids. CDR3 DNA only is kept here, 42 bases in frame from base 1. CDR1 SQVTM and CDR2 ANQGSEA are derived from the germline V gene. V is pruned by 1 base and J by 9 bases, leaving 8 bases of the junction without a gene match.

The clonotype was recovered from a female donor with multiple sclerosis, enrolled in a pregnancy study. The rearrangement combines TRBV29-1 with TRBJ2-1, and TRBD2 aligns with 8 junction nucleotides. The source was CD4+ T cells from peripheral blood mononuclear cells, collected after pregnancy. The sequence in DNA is TGCAGCGTTGAAGTGGGCGGGAGGTTCGGTGAGCAGTTCTTC. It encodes CSVEVGGRFGEQFF.